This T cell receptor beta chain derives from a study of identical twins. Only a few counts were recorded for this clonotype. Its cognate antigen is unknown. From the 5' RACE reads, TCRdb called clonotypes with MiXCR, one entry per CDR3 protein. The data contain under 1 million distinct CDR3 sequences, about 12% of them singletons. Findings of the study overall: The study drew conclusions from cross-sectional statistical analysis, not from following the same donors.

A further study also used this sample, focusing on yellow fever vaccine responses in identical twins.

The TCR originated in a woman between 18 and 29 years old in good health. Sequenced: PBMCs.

The CDR3 spells CASSFSGLSYNEQFF. CDR3 nucleotides: TGTGCCAGCAGCTTTAGCGGACTCTCCTACAATGAGCAGTTCTTC. The chain uses TRBV7-9 and TRBJ2-1; possible D gene TRBD2, 6 bases. Germline V lookup: CDR1 SEHNR, CDR2 FQNEAQ (reference sequence). V shed 3 bases and J shed 0 bases, with 9 bases lying between them. The CDR3 length is 15 residues.